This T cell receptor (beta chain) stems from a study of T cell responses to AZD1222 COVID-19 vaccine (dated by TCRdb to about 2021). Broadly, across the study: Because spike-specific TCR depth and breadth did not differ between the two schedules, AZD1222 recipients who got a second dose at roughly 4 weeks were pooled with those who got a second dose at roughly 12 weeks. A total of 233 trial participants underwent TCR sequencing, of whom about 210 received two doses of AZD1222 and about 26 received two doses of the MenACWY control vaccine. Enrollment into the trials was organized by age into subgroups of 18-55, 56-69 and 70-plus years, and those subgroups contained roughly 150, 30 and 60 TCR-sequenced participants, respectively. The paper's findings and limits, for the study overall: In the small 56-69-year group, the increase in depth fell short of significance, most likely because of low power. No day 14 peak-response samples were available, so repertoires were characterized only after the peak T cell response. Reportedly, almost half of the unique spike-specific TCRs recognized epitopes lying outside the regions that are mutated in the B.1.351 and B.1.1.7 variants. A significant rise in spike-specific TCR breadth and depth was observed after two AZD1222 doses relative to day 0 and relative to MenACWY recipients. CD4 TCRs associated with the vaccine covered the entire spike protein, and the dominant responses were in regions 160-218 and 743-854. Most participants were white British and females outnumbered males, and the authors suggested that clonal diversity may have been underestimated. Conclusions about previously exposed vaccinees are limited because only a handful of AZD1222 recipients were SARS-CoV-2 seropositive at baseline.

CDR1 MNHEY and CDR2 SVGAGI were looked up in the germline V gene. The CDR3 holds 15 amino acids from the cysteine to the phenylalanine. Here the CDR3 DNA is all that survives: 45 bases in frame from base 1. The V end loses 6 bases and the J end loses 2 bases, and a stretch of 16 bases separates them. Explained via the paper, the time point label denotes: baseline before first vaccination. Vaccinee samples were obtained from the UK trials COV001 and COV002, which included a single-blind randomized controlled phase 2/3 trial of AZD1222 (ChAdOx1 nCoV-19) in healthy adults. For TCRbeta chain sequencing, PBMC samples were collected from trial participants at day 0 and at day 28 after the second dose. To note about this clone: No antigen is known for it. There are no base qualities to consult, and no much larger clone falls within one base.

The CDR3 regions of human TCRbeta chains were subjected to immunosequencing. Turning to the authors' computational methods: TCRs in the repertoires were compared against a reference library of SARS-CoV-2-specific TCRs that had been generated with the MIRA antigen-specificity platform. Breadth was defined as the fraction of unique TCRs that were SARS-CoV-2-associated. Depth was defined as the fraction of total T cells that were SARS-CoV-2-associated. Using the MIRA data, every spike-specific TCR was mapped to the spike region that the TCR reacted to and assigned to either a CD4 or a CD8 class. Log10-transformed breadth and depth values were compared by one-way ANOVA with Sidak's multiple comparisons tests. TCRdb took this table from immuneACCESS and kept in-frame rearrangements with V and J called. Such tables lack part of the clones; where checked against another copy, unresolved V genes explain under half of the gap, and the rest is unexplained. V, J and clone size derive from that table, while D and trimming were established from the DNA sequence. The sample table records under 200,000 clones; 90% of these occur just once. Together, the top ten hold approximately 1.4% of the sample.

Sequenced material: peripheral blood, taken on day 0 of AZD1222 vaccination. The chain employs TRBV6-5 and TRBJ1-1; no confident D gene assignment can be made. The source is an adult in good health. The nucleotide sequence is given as TGTGCCAGCAGGCTCGAGGGTAGCCGAAACACTGAAGCTTTCTTT. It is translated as CASRLEGSRNTEAFF.